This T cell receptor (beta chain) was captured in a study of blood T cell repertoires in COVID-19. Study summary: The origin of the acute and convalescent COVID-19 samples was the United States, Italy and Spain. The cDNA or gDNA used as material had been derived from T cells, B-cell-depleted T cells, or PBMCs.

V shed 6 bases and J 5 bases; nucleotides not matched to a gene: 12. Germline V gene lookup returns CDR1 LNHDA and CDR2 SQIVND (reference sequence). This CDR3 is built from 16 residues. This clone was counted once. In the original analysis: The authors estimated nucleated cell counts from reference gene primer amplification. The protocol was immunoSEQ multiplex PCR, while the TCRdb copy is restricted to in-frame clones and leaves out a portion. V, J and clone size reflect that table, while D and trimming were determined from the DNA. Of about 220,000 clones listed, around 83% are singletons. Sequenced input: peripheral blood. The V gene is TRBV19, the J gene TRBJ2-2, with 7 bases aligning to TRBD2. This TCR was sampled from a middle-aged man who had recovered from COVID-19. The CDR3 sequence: CASSPILREHTGELFF. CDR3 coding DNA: TGTGCCAGTAGCCCTATCTTGCGGGAGCATACCGGGGAGCTGTTTTTT.